This T cell receptor beta chain originates from a study of cytotoxic CD8 clonotypes in ibrutinib-treated CLL. The CDR3 is made up of 15 amino acids. Germline loops: CDR1 MDHEN, CDR2 SYDVKM. V was shortened by 1 base and J by 1 base, with 11 bases between the two germline ends. Profiled with immunoSEQ multiplex PCR; TCRdb holds only in-frame clones, not every one. This table has roughly 180,000 clones, about four fifths appearing once. The sequencing used PBMCs, collected after 24 months of ibrutinib treatment. The sequence came from a human donor with chronic lymphocytic leukemia. This chain joins TRBV28 and TRBJ2-7; D remains unclear. The CDR3 sequence is CASSLLIARSYEQYF. The CDR3 DNA is TGTGCCAGCAGTTTATTAATTGCGAGATCCTACGAGCAGTACTTC.